A single sample gave rise to the 14 T cell receptor beta chains below, sequenced in a study of T cells in Graves' hyperthyroidism and ophthalmopathy. The investigators amplified TCR beta CDR3 regions from RNA transcripts. HTBI primers were the set used in a first-round RT-PCR of the TCR CDR3. TCRdb re-derived calls from the multiplex PCR reads in MiXCR, one entry per CDR3 protein. Of approximately 740,000 distinct CDR3 sequences detected, approximately 15% appear once; the ten largest clones hold 10% to 13%. Sequencing was performed on blood. The receptors stem from a woman younger than 35 with Graves' hyperthyroidism.

This clonotype was found many times. J is TRBJ1-2 and V is TRBV30; D is undetermined. The CDR3 sequence is 14 residues long. Looked up from germline, CDR1 is GTSNPN and CDR2 is SVGIG (reference sequence). Trimming cost V 0 bases and J 4 bases, with 12 bases left between them. The CDR3 spells CAWSVSANGYGYTF. The CDR3 DNA reads as TGTGCCTGGAGTGTGTCGGCAAACGGCTATGGCTACACCTTC.

J is TRBJ1-1 and V is TRBV6-1, with D perhaps matching TRBD1 (5 bases). Germline V CDR1 and CDR2: MNHNS, SASEGT. The ends were cut back, 11 bases at V and 1 base at J, with 14 bases in the middle. The CDR3 totals 13 residues. CDR3 loop: CASRDWRNTEAFF. The CDR3 nucleotides read TGTGCCTCCCGGGACTGGAGGAACACTGAAGCTTTCTTT.

The chain has TRBV12-3 or TRBV12-4 and TRBJ2-5; TRBD2 matches at 7 bases. The CDR3 has 15 residues. Trimming removed 1 base from V and 4 bases from J; junction bases left unmatched: 6. For the CDR3, the DNA is TGTGCCAGCAGTTTAGGGTGGGAGGGAGGAGAGACCCAGTACTTC. Residues: CASSLGWEGGETQYF.

In this sample, this clonotype turned up many times. The rearrangement links TRBV20-1 to TRBJ2-7; TRBD2 matches at 7 bases. Looked up from germline, CDR1 is DFQATT and CDR2 is SNEGSKA (reference sequence). This CDR3 is 13 amino acids long. V was pared by 5 bases and J by 3 bases, with 7 bases of the junction left unmatched. CDR3 amino acids: CSAYSGNGYEQYF. As DNA, the CDR3 is TGCAGTGCTTACAGCGGGAACGGCTACGAGCAGTACTTC.

In its sample, this clonotype was seen many times. This sequence joins TRBV2 and TRBJ1-4, with TRBD1 matching over 7 bases. V gave up 6 bases and J gave up 7 bases; unmatched junction bases: 11. CDR1 and CDR2 (germline): SNHLY, FYNNEI. The CDR3 is made up of 15 amino acids. Here the CDR3 reads CASSSYRGIGEKLFF. CDR3 coding DNA: TGTGCCAGCAGCTCTTACAGGGGAATCGGTGAAAAACTGTTTTTT. The entire variable domain, with the rest obtained from reference TRBV2 and TRBJ1-4, is as follows: EPEVTQTPSHQVTQMGQEVILRCVPISNHLYFYWYRQILGQKVEFLVSFYNNEISEKSEIFDDQFSVERPDGSNFTLKIRSTKLEDSAMYFCASSSYRGIGEKLFFGSGTQLSVL.

This clonotype was detected many times. The CDR3 DNA sequence: TGCAGTGCTAGATTCGAAAATGAGCAGTTCTTC. Translated, it gives CSARFENEQFF. V gene TRBV20-1 combines with J gene TRBJ2-1; no clear D. The V gene lost 2 bases and the J gene lost 7 bases, with 6 bases spanning the gap. The germline V gene encodes CDR1 DFQATT and CDR2 SNEGSKA (reference sequence). The CDR3 loop spans 11 amino acids.

The genes are TRBV6-5 and TRBJ2-5; unclear D gene. V lost 3 bases to trimming and J lost 7 bases, with 9 bases between them. The CDR3 consists of 12 residues. Per the germline V gene, CDR1 is MNHEY and CDR2 is SVGAGI. Written as DNA, the CDR3 is TGTGCCAGCAGTTATGCACGCGGGACCCAGTACTTC. Amino acid sequence: CASSYARGTQYF.

In its sample, this clonotype was seen many times. J is TRBJ1-2 and V is TRBV7-2, with D possibly TRBD1 on 5 matching bases. The length of the CDR3 is 15 residues. The germline CDR1 and CDR2 sequences are SGHTA and FQGNSA. Trimming took off 5 bases at V and 3 bases at J, with 16 bases between the two ends. CDR3 coding DNA: TGTGCCAGCAGCCGAGGCGGCGGGGGACACTATGGCTACACCTTC. Translating it yields CASSRGGGGHYGYTF. The full variable domain, completed using reference TRBV7-2 and TRBJ1-2, is GAGVSQSPSNKVTEKGKDVELRCDPISGHTALYWYRQSLGQGLEFLIYFQGNSAPDKSGLPSDRFSAERTGGSVSTLTIQRTQQEDSAVYLCASSRGGGGHYGYTFGSGTRLTVV.

The rearrangement joins TRBV7-8 to TRBJ2-1; D possibly uses TRBD1 or TRBD2 (5 bases each). The length of the CDR3 is 15 residues. The V gene's germline CDR1 is SGHVS and CDR2 FQNEAQ. The germline V and J ends were trimmed by 4 bases and 5 bases, with 15 bases remaining between them. The CDR3 reads CASSSFGRGDNEQFF. In DNA form, the CDR3 reads TGTGCCAGCAGCTCCTTTGGGAGAGGGGACAATGAGCAGTTCTTC.

This clonotype was found many times. V and J are TRBV20-1 and TRBJ2-1; TRBD1 is a possible D gene (6 bases). This CDR3 has 14 residues. Trimming took 3 bases from V and 7 from J, leaving 16 bases between them. In germline, CDR1 is DFQATT, CDR2 SNEGSKA (reference sequence). The CDR3 DNA sequence: TGCAGTGCTAGGCCCCTAACGAGGGGGAATGAGCAGTTCTTC. Protein: CSARPLTRGNEQFF.

The V and J genes are TRBV7-2 and TRBJ1-4; no definite D call. This CDR3 is built from 15 residues. V lost 1 base to trimming and J lost 4 bases, with 10 bases between them. Germline V gene sequence: CDR1 SGHTA, CDR2 FQGNSA. The CDR3 protein is CASSLGGRSNEKLFF. CDR3 DNA: TGTGCCAGCAGCTTAGGTGGACGGAGTAATGAAAAACTGTTTTTT.

DNA for the CDR3: TGTGCCAGCAGTTACTTTGAGCTGGGATTAGCCAAAAACATTCAGTACTTC. Its protein product is CASSYFELGLAKNIQYF. This chain connects TRBV6-5 to TRBJ2-4; unclear D gene. The CDR3 has 17 residues. Trimming left V 1 base short and J 0 bases short, with 13 bases between. Germline CDR1 reads MNHEY; CDR2 reads SVGAGI.

This rearrangement joins TRBV10-3 to TRBJ1-1, with D unresolved. CDR1 ENHRY and CDR2 SYGVKD come from the germline V gene. The germline V and J ends were trimmed by 6 bases and 1 base, with 15 bases remaining between them. The CDR3 length is 15 residues. CDR3 coding DNA: TGTGCCATCAGGGCGGATCTCCTCGGGAACACTGAAGCTTTCTTT. This codes for CAIRADLLGNTEAFF.

The table lists this clonotype with many counts. This sequence joins TRBV10-3 and TRBJ2-7, with 7 bases aligning to TRBD2. CDR1 ENHRY and CDR2 SYGVKD come from the germline V gene. The trim removed 4 bases at V and 5 bases at J, leaving 8 bases unmatched. This CDR3 spans 14 amino acids. CDR3 residues: CAISGKGRVNEQYF. Written as DNA, the CDR3 is TGTGCCATCAGTGGTAAAGGGAGGGTAAACGAGCAGTACTTC.